The 12 T cell receptor beta chains below come from one sample, sequenced in a study of shared clonotypes between healthy human individuals. CD45RO-negative, CCR7-positively selected cells formed the naive CD8 fraction, excluding terminally differentiated effector memory CD45RA+ cells. Sequencing used immunoSEQ multiplex PCR; TCRdb keeps in-frame clones, though not all of them. In the table there are about 2 million clones, about 95% of which are singletons. Material: naive CD8+ T cells sorted from blood. These receptors all stem from a man aged 18 to 30 in good health.

The V call is TRBV19, the J call TRBJ1-2, with D unresolved. Germline lookup yields CDR1 LNHDA and CDR2 SQIVND (reference sequence). V lost 0 bases and J lost 4, with 21 bases in between. The CDR3 is 18 residues long. CDR3 bases: TGTGCCAGTAGTATAGATTTTCTCCCAGCGGGCATTATCTATGGCTACACCTTC. The encoded protein is CASSIDFLPAGIIYGYTF.

The rearrangement joins TRBV5-8 to TRBJ1-5; no definite D call. Per germline, CDR1 SGHTS and CDR2 YDEGEE. The V gene lost 0 bases and the J gene lost 3 bases, with 10 bases spanning the gap. The CDR3 runs to 15 residues. The CDR3 is CASSLGWATNQPQHF. CDR3 sequence (DNA): TGTGCCAGCAGCTTGGGTTGGGCGACCAATCAGCCCCAGCATTTT. Variable domain in full (rest from reference TRBV5-8 and TRBJ1-5): EAGVTQSPTHLIKTRGQQATLRCSPISGHTSVYWYQQALGLGLQFLLWYDEGEERNRGNFPPRFSGRQFPNYSSELNVNALELEDSALYLCASSLGWATNQPQHFGDGTRLSIL.

The chain links TRBV11-3 to TRBJ1-6; TRBD1 agrees at 7 bases. The trim removed 3 bases at V and 6 bases at J, leaving 2 bases unmatched. The CDR3 extends over 14 amino acids. Germline V gene data show CDR1 as SGHNT and CDR2 as YENEEA. CDR3 loop: CASSFGTANSPLHF. The CDR3 DNA reads TGTGCCAGCAGCTTTGGGACAGCTAATTCACCCCTCCACTTT.

This clone showed up just once. The chain is built from TRBV7-8 and TRBJ2-1; 13 bases line up with TRBD2. This CDR3 contains 15 residues. Germline CDR1 and CDR2: SGHVS and FQNEAQ. V dropped 1 base and J dropped 12; count of bases not matched to a gene: 6. Here the CDR3 reads CASSLVLAGGLGQFF. DNA of the CDR3: TGTGCCAGCAGCTTAGTACTAGCGGGAGGGCTCGGGCAGTTCTTC.

Worth noting for this clone: Other nucleotide sequences from this sample produce the same CDR3. The V gene is TRBV6-5, the J gene TRBJ2-7; 7 positions agree with TRBD1. The V gene end was trimmed by 2 bases and the J gene end by 2 bases; junction bases not matched to a gene: 3. CDR3 length: 14 residues. Germline V gene lookup returns CDR1 MNHEY and CDR2 SVGAGI. CDR3: CASSYGTDTYEQYF. CDR3 nucleotide sequence: TGTGCCAGCAGTTACGGGACAGACACCTACGAGCAGTACTTC.

The rearrangement uses TRBV9 and TRBJ2-5, with D possibly matching TRBD2 (5 bases). The ends were cut back, 0 bases at V and 5 bases at J, with 17 bases in the middle. Germline-derived CDR1 and CDR2 are SGDLS and YYNGEE. The CDR3 runs to 16 residues. This CDR3 is CASSVDETGWGETQYF. In DNA form, the CDR3 reads TGTGCCAGCAGCGTAGACGAGACGGGGTGGGGTGAGACCCAGTACTTC.

Comment on this clone: The sample has other DNA sequences that encode this CDR3 too. The chain has TRBV9 and TRBJ2-3, with D uncertain. This CDR3 is 13 amino acids long. The V and J ends lost 0 bases and 0 bases respectively, with 2 bases between them. Germline V gene lookup returns CDR1 SGDLS and CDR2 YYNGEE. As DNA, the CDR3 is TGTGCCAGCAGCGTAGCAAGCACAGATACGCAGTATTTT. Translating it yields CASSVASTDTQYF.

Regarding this clone: The sample has other DNA sequences that encode this CDR3 too. The chain has TRBV19 and TRBJ2-1; D is unclear. V shed 3 bases and J shed 8 bases, with 5 bases lying between them. Germline CDR1 is LNHDA and CDR2 is SQIVND (reference sequence). There are 11 residues in the CDR3. The CDR3 protein is CASSIGDEQFF. CDR3 DNA sequence: TGTGCCAGTAGTATTGGAGATGAGCAGTTCTTC.

Concerning this clone: The same CDR3 arises from other DNA sequences in this sample as well. The genes are TRBV27 and TRBJ1-4, with 10 bases fitting TRBD1. The length of the CDR3 is 14 residues. Losses at the gene ends were 6 bases for V and 7 bases for J; bases not matched to a gene: 5. From germline, CDR1 is MNHEY and CDR2 SMNVEV (reference sequence). The CDR3 DNA sequence: TGTGCCAGCAGCTCGACAGGGGGCGGTGAAAAACTGTTTTTT. This encodes CASSSTGGGEKLFF.

The CDR3 protein is CASSSNWDSKNTEAFF. CDR3 DNA sequence: TGCGCCAGCAGCTCGAACTGGGACAGTAAGAACACTGAAGCTTTCTTT. The V call is TRBV5-1, the J call TRBJ1-1; 7 bases are a match to TRBD1. CDR3 length: 16 residues. The trim removed 3 bases at V and 1 base at J, leaving 9 bases unmatched. Per germline, CDR1 SGHRS and CDR2 YFSETQ.

This clone was detected only a few times. The genes are TRBV4-1 and TRBJ1-5, with 9 bases identical to TRBD1. The CDR3 has 16 residues. Germline CDR1 and CDR2: MGHRA and YSYEKL. V lost 3 bases to trimming and J lost 6 bases; unmatched junction nucleotides: 9. CDR3 sequence: CASSQPGQGVGQPQHF. The DNA for the CDR3 is TGCGCCAGCAGCCAGCCGGGACAGGGTGTCGGTCAGCCCCAGCATTTT.

The V call is TRBV27, the J call TRBJ2-2; 9 bases agree with TRBD2. V was pared by 6 bases and J by 3 bases, with 5 bases of the junction left unmatched. This CDR3 has 15 residues. CDR1 and CDR2 from the germline V gene are MNHEY and SMNVEV (reference sequence). The CDR3 bases are TGTGCCAGCAGCGCGGGGGGGCCGGACACCGGGGAGCTGTTTTTT. As protein: CASSAGGPDTGELFF.